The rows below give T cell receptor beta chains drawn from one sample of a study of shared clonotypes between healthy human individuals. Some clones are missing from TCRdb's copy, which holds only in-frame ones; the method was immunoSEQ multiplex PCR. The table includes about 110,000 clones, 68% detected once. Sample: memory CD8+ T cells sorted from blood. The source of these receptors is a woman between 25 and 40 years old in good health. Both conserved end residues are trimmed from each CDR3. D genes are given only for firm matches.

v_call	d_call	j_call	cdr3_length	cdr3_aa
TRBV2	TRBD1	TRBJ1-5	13	ASSEGTASNQPQH
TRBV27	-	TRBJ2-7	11	ASSFARGYEQY
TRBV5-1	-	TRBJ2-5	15	ASSWGSVGVGQETQY
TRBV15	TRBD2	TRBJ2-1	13	ATSTTSGPSVEQF
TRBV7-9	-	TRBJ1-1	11	ASSGGSNTEAF
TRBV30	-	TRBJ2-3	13	AWGPGQPGSDTQY
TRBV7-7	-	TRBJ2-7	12	ASSPLEDSYEQY
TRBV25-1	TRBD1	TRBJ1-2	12	ASSGQGTNYGYT
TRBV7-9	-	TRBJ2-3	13	ASSSLMGGTDTQY
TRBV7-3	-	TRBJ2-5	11	ASSLVAEETQY